What follows describes a single T cell receptor (beta chain). In the original processing: Reference gene primers were amplified, and this amplification served to estimate nucleated cell counts. Sequencing used immunoSEQ multiplex PCR; TCRdb keeps in-frame clones, though not all of them. The DNA was the basis for D and trimming; V, J and clone size are from that table. The sample lists 150,000 to 200,000 clones, around nine tenths occurring once. This sample was taken from a study of blood T cell repertoires in COVID-19. Study-level information: Samples came from the United States, Italy and Spain, spanning acute and convalescent COVID-19. Sources were T cells, B-cell-depleted T cells, or PBMCs; the material itself was cDNA or gDNA.

While infection was still active, Seattle patients were enrolled and then followed longitudinally. Germline CDR1 and CDR2: LNHDA and SQIVND (reference sequence). The CDR3 sequence is 17 residues long. V was clipped by 7 bases and J by 7 bases, with 23 bases between them. The sequencing sample was made of peripheral blood. The source of this sequence is a woman aged 70 to 79 with COVID-19, enrolled during active disease. This sequence joins TRBV19 and TRBJ1-6, with D unresolved. CDR3 bases: TGTGCCAGTACCCTTAAGAACGACGGCGGCCGGAATTCACCCCTCCACTTT. Translation gives CASTLKNDGGRNSPLHF.